This T cell receptor (beta chain) came from a study of blood T cell repertoires in COVID-19. Sequenced by immunoSEQ multiplex PCR; TCRdb stores in-frame clones only, minus some. The sample contains about 160,000 clones, around 81% of which appear only once. This clone is a singleton in its sample. V dropped 3 bases and J dropped 10; count of bases not matched to a gene: 17. Germline CDR1 reads LNHDA; CDR2 reads SQIVND (reference sequence). The CDR3 consists of 17 residues. Participants had their cohort set by participant-reported clinical history. Cohort 3 recovered donors had two negative PCRs, clearance, or symptom resolution.

This sequence originates from a man aged 35-49 years who had recovered from COVID-19. Sequencing used PBMCs or T cells enriched from blood (not recorded which). This chain connects TRBV19 to TRBJ2-1, with TRBD1 identical over 8 bases. CDR3 nucleotides: TGTGCCAGTAGTATTTCGCCCGTCCAAGCAGGGGGCTTGGAGCAGTTCTTC. Encoded protein: CASSISPVQAGGLEQFF.